Below are 25 T cell receptor beta chains sequenced from a single sample in a study of radiotherapy plus CTLA-4 blockade in lung cancer. The assay was immunoSEQ multiplex PCR, and TCRdb's table has in-frame clones only and misses some. The table lists fewer than 70,000 clones, around 80% of them singletons. Material: peripheral blood, obtained from a patient treated with radiotherapy plus ipilimumab. These receptor sequences come from a human donor with non-small cell lung cancer who had a complete response to radiotherapy plus ipilimumab.

This clone was counted once. The chain joins TRBV27 to TRBJ1-1; D is undetermined. Germline values: CDR1 MNHEY, CDR2 SMNVEV (reference sequence). The CDR3 consists of 14 residues. Trimming removed 5 bases at V and 1 base at J, with 11 bases between. CDR3 in DNA: TGTGCCAGCAGTATCCAACGGAGGAACACTGAAGCTTTCTTT. It yields the protein CASSIQRRNTEAFF.

The chain links TRBV9 to TRBJ2-7; 7 nucleotides line up with TRBD2. With V trimmed by 5 bases and J by 2 bases, 7 bases remained unmatched. Germline V lookup: CDR1 SGDLS, CDR2 YYNGEE. The CDR3 is 14 amino acids. In DNA, the CDR3 is TGTGCCAGCAGTGGGAGGGGCAGTGCCTACGAGCAGTACTTC. Translated: CASSGRGSAYEQYF.

This clone came up a few times. The rearrangement joins TRBV6-1 to TRBJ1-1; the D gene is possibly TRBD1 (5 bases). Trimming removed 5 bases at V and 10 bases at J, with 11 bases between. The V gene's germline CDR1 is MNHNS and CDR2 SASEGT. There are 11 residues in the CDR3. This chain's CDR3 is CASSKDQGAFF. The CDR3 bases are TGTGCCAGCAGTAAAGACCAGGGAGCTTTCTTT.

The chain recombines TRBV2 with TRBJ2-6; D might be TRBD2 (5 bases). Trimming removed 10 bases from V and 0 bases from J, with 13 bases in between. This CDR3 region has 15 residues. CDR1 SNHLY and CDR2 FYNNEI come from the germline V gene. The CDR3 DNA reads as TGTGCCACAGAAGGACTTAACTCTGGGGCCAACGTCCTGACTTTC. Translation gives CATEGLNSGANVLTF.

The rearrangement joins TRBV6-1 to TRBJ1-2; 10 bases align to TRBD1. The CDR3 sequence is 17 residues long. The V segment lost 0 bases and the J segment 8 bases; nucleotides outside the gene matches: 12. CDR1 and CDR2 from the germline V gene are MNHNS and SASEGT. CDR3 bases: TGTGCCAGCAGTGAAGCGCTTCGGGACAGGGGTTCGTCAGGCTACACCTTC. Amino acid sequence: CASSEALRDRGSSGYTF.

The chain links TRBV6-1 to TRBJ2-7; D is unresolved. The CDR3 totals 12 residues. Trimming left V 1 base short and J 3 bases short, with 4 bases between. The germline gives CDR1 MNHNS, CDR2 SASEGT. Here the CDR3 DNA reads TGTGCCAGCAGTGAAGGCTTCTACGAGCAGTACGTC. Amino acids: CASSEGFYEQYV.

The chain has TRBV11-3 and TRBJ2-2; weak D call: TRBD2 (6 bases). Germline V gives CDR1 SGHNT, CDR2 YENEEA. The V end was cut by 5 bases, the J end by 3 bases, with 19 bases between. The CDR3 extends over 17 amino acids. The CDR3 bases are TGTGCCAGCAGCACCGACACGGGGACTCCTTACACCGGGGAGCTGTTTTTT. This gives the protein CASSTDTGTPYTGELFF.

The V call is TRBV30, the J call TRBJ2-7; 7 bases map to TRBD2. This CDR3 region has 13 residues. The V segment lost 4 bases and the J segment 1 base; nucleotides outside the gene matches: 4. Per germline, CDR1 GTSNPN and CDR2 SVGIG (reference sequence). The CDR3 loop reads CAWMLRGSYEQYF. CDR3 in DNA: TGTGCCTGGATGTTGCGGGGGTCCTACGAGCAGTACTTC.

The chain joins TRBV5-1 to TRBJ1-4; TRBD1 agrees at 7 bases. This CDR3 contains 14 residues. The germline gives CDR1 SGHRS, CDR2 YFSETQ. V lost 3 bases and J lost 17; bases outside the gene matches: 16. The CDR3 DNA follows: TGCGCCAGCAGCTGGGCCGAAAGGACAGGAATTCCTTTTTTT. This sequence encodes CASSWAERTGIPFF.

V usage is TRBV6-5 and J usage is TRBJ2-5, with D perhaps TRBD1 (7 bases). In germline, CDR1 is MNHEY, CDR2 SVGAGI. The CDR3 is 15 residues long. V dropped 5 bases and J dropped 5 bases, with 18 bases sitting between them. The CDR3 protein is CASSPFGGQQETQYF. The CDR3 bases are TGTGCCAGCAGTCCTTTCGGGGGACAGCAGGAGACCCAGTACTTC.

The rearrangement joins TRBV7-8 to TRBJ1-2, with D possibly being TRBD1 (6 bases). CDR3 length: 16 residues. V lost 5 bases and J 3 bases, leaving 19 bases between the germline ends. Germline V gene data show CDR1 as SGHVS and CDR2 as FQNEAQ. This chain's CDR3 is CASSPSPRGGYYGYTF. The CDR3 DNA is TGTGCCAGCAGCCCATCCCCCAGGGGAGGATACTATGGCTACACCTTC.

V is TRBV6-5 and J is TRBJ1-2; weak D call: TRBD1 (5 bases). CDR1 MNHEY and CDR2 SVGAGI come from the germline V gene. The CDR3 has 13 residues. The germline V and J ends were trimmed by 0 bases and 8 bases, with 10 bases remaining between them. The CDR3 spells CASSYSSREGYTF. In DNA form, the CDR3 reads TGTGCCAGCAGTTACTCGAGCAGGGAAGGCTACACCTTC.

The chain links TRBV30 to TRBJ1-1; the D gene is possibly TRBD1 (6 bases). V dropped 8 bases and J dropped 1 base, with 20 bases sitting between them. Germline V gene data show CDR1 as GTSNPN and CDR2 as SVGIG (reference sequence). This CDR3 is 15 amino acids long. CDR3 sequence: CALHPRGAQNTEAFF. CDR3 sequence (DNA): TGTGCCCTCCACCCGCGGGGGGCCCAGAACACTGAAGCTTTCTTT.

The chain is built from TRBV7-2 and TRBJ1-1; a possible D gene is TRBD1 (5 bases). The germline V gene encodes CDR1 SGHTA and CDR2 FQGNSA. The CDR3 spans 14 residues. The germline V and J ends were trimmed by 1 base and 5 bases, with 11 bases remaining between them. CDR3 residues: CASSLDRQSTEAFF. DNA for the CDR3: TGTGCCAGCAGCTTAGATCGACAGTCTACTGAAGCTTTCTTT.

V is TRBV29-1 and J is TRBJ1-5; TRBD1 might be the D (5 bases). Germline V lookup: CDR1 SQVTM, CDR2 ANQGSEA. Trimming removed 4 bases from V and 4 bases from J, with 11 bases in between. The CDR3 is made up of 13 amino acids. This chain's CDR3 is CSVGLQGNQPQHF. Written as DNA, the CDR3 is TGCAGCGTTGGGCTTCAGGGTAATCAGCCCCAGCATTTT.

The chain recombines TRBV16 with TRBJ1-3; no clear D. Per the germline V gene, CDR1 is KGHSY and CDR2 is FQNENV. The CDR3 is made up of 13 amino acids. V was trimmed by 6 bases and J by 3 bases, leaving 9 bases between them. The CDR3 region has the DNA TGTGCCAGCAGACGCCAAGGTGGAAACACCATATATTTT. Encoded protein: CASRRQGGNTIYF.

The count of this clone is one. This chain connects TRBV27 to TRBJ2-1, with 14 bases aligning to TRBD2. CDR1 is MNHEY, CDR2 SMNVEV, per germline (reference sequence). The CDR3 extends over 17 amino acids. V shed 4 bases and J 4 bases; nucleotides not matched to a gene: 6. The CDR3 loop reads CASSSPRTSGRYNEQFF. CDR3 sequence (DNA): TGTGCCAGCAGTTCTCCCCGGACTAGCGGGAGGTACAATGAGCAGTTCTTC.

The chain has TRBV27 and TRBJ1-2; 12 nucleotides agree with TRBD1. This CDR3 has 15 residues. V lost 6 bases to trimming and J lost 6 bases; unmatched junction nucleotides: 8. In germline, CDR1 is MNHEY, CDR2 SMNVEV (reference sequence). This chain's CDR3 is CASRTSGTGGNGYTF. The DNA of the CDR3 is TGTGCCAGCAGAACCTCCGGGACAGGGGGCAATGGCTACACCTTC.

The rearrangement links TRBV30 to TRBJ2-1; 13 bases match TRBD2. Germline CDR1 and CDR2: GTSNPN and SVGIG (reference sequence). With V trimmed by 2 bases and J by 10 bases, 8 bases remained unmatched. This CDR3 contains 15 residues. The CDR3 loop is CAWSPPGLAGIEQFF. The CDR3 DNA reads TGTGCCTGGAGTCCGCCGGGACTAGCGGGGATAGAGCAGTTCTTC.

The J gene is TRBJ2-1, the V gene TRBV6-4; 7 bases agree with TRBD2. Germline CDR1 and CDR2: MRHNA and SNTAGT. The CDR3 covers 14 residues. V lost 2 bases to trimming and J lost 8 bases; unmatched junction nucleotides: 6. CDR3 region: CASSDLAGEDEQFF. The CDR3 region has the DNA TGTGCCAGCAGTGACCTCGCGGGAGAGGATGAGCAGTTCTTC.

V usage is TRBV2 and J usage is TRBJ2-3; D ambiguous. CDR1 is SNHLY and CDR2 is FYNNEI in the germline V gene. There are 15 residues in the CDR3. The V gene lost 0 bases and the J gene lost 3 bases, with 10 bases spanning the gap. CDR3 sequence: CASSEAPPGTDTQYF. CDR3 DNA: TGTGCCAGCAGTGAAGCCCCTCCTGGTACAGATACGCAGTATTTT.

This chain links TRBV5-1 with TRBJ1-4; 7 bases map to TRBD1. The CDR3 sequence is 16 residues long. CDR1 SGHRS and CDR2 YFSETQ come from the germline V gene. Trimming took 4 bases from V and 8 from J; bases not matched to a gene: 14. Written as DNA, the CDR3 is TGCGCCAGCAGCGAAGGACAGGTTTGGGGTGAGGAAAAACTGTTTTTT. Translation: CASSEGQVWGEEKLFF.

This clone came up a few times. This rearrangement joins TRBV6-1 to TRBJ2-1; the D is unclear. Germline V CDR1 and CDR2: MNHNS, SASEGT. Trimming took 1 base from V and 1 from J, leaving 11 bases between them. The CDR3 is made up of 16 amino acids. The CDR3 protein is CASSEGLGFSYNEQFF. CDR3 in DNA: TGTGCCAGCAGTGAAGGCTTGGGTTTTTCCTACAATGAGCAGTTCTTC.

This rearrangement joins TRBV6-1 to TRBJ1-4, with D uncertain. The germline gives CDR1 MNHNS, CDR2 SASEGT. Trimming removed 6 bases at V and 6 bases at J, with 11 bases between. There are 13 residues in the CDR3. CDR3 in DNA: TGTGCCAGCAGGGAGAGGCTAGATGAAAAACTGTTTTTT. This translates into CASRERLDEKLFF.

This chain connects TRBV5-1 to TRBJ2-7; 9 positions agree with TRBD1. Germline V gene sequence: CDR1 SGHRS, CDR2 YFSETQ. This CDR3 is built from 15 residues. After removal of 3 bases from V and 3 bases from J, the junction contained 7 bases not matched to a gene. CDR3 protein: CASSSSGTGYYEQYF. The CDR3 DNA sequence: TGCGCCAGCAGCTCCTCCGGGACAGGGTACTACGAGCAGTACTTC.